Sequencing of this TCR beta chain was carried out in a study of shared clonotypes between healthy human individuals. Overall study context: The donor group consisted of two women and a few men, aged 18 to 49.

Turning to this clone: No antigen is known for it.

Study-wide points: The study generally estimated greater richness for naive than memory subsets.

CDR1 and CDR2 (germline): ENHRY, SYGVKD. The CDR3 extends over 17 amino acids. J lost 0 bases, V lost 10 bases, and 9 bases had no gene match. The assay ran at deep level. In the original analysis: There were no quality scores in the junction-only immunoSEQ sequences, so filtering differed. The table came from immunoSEQ multiplex PCR; TCRdb's copy has only in-frame clones and leaves some out. V, J and clone size are those of that table, while D and trimming were read from the DNA. The repertoire has some 2 million clones, 85% to 95% of them found once; the top ten carry more than 0.1%. The sequence was collected from a man between 18 and 29 years old in good health. The sequencing sample was made of naive CD4+ T cells sorted from blood. The sample's subset: CD45RA+ positively selected. The rearrangement joins TRBV10-3 to TRBJ2-1; TRBD2 aligns across 13 bases. In DNA, the CDR3 is TGTGCCACCTCCGGGACTAGCGGGAAAAGCTCCTACAATGAGCAGTTCTTC. Translation: CATSGTSGKSSYNEQFF.